The sequence of this TCR beta chain was determined in a study of shared clonotypes between healthy human individuals (dated by TCRdb to the early 2020s). Study-wide context: The cohort comprised a couple of women and a few men aged 18 to 49 years. For each donor, three plates each were used for CD4 naive and CD4 memory, two plates were used for CD8 naive, and one plate was used for CD8 memory. To estimate repertoire size and how much clonotype sharing occurs between individuals, the study deeply sequenced the blood TCR repertoires of 5 or 6 healthy adults. Different laboratories and diverse techniques were used to prepare libraries and sequence TCR repertoires, to increase sequencing depth and limit assay-specific biases. Between about 0.9 and 9 billion PBMCs per donor were obtained by leukapheresis.

Details on this clone: Its antigen specificity is not known. It has no much larger one-base neighbor in the sample; base qualities were not kept.

TCR CDR3 regions were amplified from genomic DNA by multiplex PCR using the deep immunoSEQ assay. Genomic DNA extracted from each cell subset was distributed evenly over all wells of several immunoSEQ 96-well plates, and each plate served as one replicate. Each replicate PCR for sorted subsets received around 200 ng genomic DNA, equal to roughly 30,000 T cell genomes. Purified libraries were measured with a Qubit 3.0 fluorometer, size-checked on a Bioanalyzer 2100, and measured again with the KAPA Library Quantification kit. Each immunoSEQ 96-well plate was sequenced on its own single-read 150-cycle Illumina NextSeq 550 flow cell. The paper's processing steps were these. Because the immunoSEQ output held only junctional sequences and lacked quality scores, the filtering could not match the filtering applied to full-length reads. To assign V/J genes and CDR3, sequences were annotated against IMGT germline references using PyIR, a Python wrapper for IgBLAST v1.9. Reads were filtered out if the reads had weak V/J assignments (E-value above 1e-6), no CDR3, stop codons, out-of-frame junctions, or ambiguous translated residues. A V3J clonotype was defined by an identical inferred V gene, J gene, and CDR3 amino acid sequence. To compute the percentage overlap between repertoires, the number of shared unique clonotypes was divided by the size of the smaller repertoire. Richness of each repertoire was evaluated using RTK rarefaction, the Chao1 estimator, and Recon v2.1 estimates of unobserved clonotypes. Generation probabilities were computed with OLGA for all TCRbeta clonotypes obtained by the gDNA method from several donors. TCRdb took this table from immuneACCESS and kept in-frame rearrangements with V and J called. Such tables lack part of the clones; where checked against another copy, unresolved V genes explain under half of the gap, and the rest is unexplained. V and J calls plus clone size are reproduced from that table; the DNA served to infer D and trimming. For this sample the table gives roughly 590,000 clones, of which 95% to 96% were detected only once. The ten largest clones capture about 0.11% of the sample.

CD8 naive samples were obtained by positive selection for CCR7 among CD45RO-negative cells, yielding a CD45RA+CCR7+ population from which TemRA cells were excluded. The donors were healthy, HIV-negative adults with no recently reported acute infections or vaccinations. Only Caucasian adults living in Nashville, Tennessee, USA were represented among the donors. Blood was obtained by leukapheresis, after which PBMCs were separated by Ficoll-Histopaque density gradient centrifugation and cryopreserved in liquid nitrogen vapor phase. Analytical flow cytometry was used to check the purity and quantity of every magnetically sorted T cell population. Each sorted fraction had its genomic DNA isolated and then quantified by UV absorbance on a Nanodrop 2000c. The full study reports these points: Because the study included only a small number of donors, the genetic and exposure-history diversity represented was limited. Compared with non-shared clonotypes, the clonotypes found in all four sorted-subset donors had higher generation probabilities. Rarefaction of sorted-subset datasets indicated incomplete sequencing despite the large sequencing depth. Larger estimated clonotype richness was generally found for naive subsets than for memory subsets. Pairwise subsampling indicated that sequencing depth was expected to affect the degree of clonotype sharing among donors. Sampling was restricted to blood, and TCR repertoires in tissues likely differ from the TCR repertoires found in blood. Across four donors, roughly 5.4% of naive CD4, more than 3% of naive CD8, 2% to 2.5% of memory CD4, and approximately 0.4% of memory CD8 clonotypes were shared.

Trimming takes 7 bases off V and 3 bases off J; junction bases not matched to a gene: 7. Looking up the germline V gene yields CDR1 SQVTM and CDR2 ANQGSEA. From the cysteine through the phenylalanine, the CDR3 covers 14 amino acids. Only the CDR3 DNA is retained, 42 bases long and in frame from the first base. This TCR came from a woman aged 25 to 39 in good health. The sample comprised naive CD8+ T cells sorted from blood. According to the study, the label for this sample's cell subset or site signals: CD45RA+CCR7+. The chain couples TRBV29-1 to TRBJ2-1, and 9 junction bases match TRBD2. CDR3 loop: CSAPGLASYNEQFF. The DNA sequence is TGCAGCGCACCGGGACTAGCAAGCTACAATGAGCAGTTCTTC.